The T cell receptor (beta chain) described here comes from a study of cytomegalovirus exposure and HLA in healthy donors. This CDR3 contains 16 residues. Germline V CDR1 and CDR2: PRHDT, FYEKMQ (reference sequence). V lost 5 bases and J 2 bases, leaving 17 bases between the germline ends. PCR amplification relied on 60 Vbeta primers (plus 13 Jbeta primers). The data were produced by immunoSEQ multiplex PCR, yet TCRdb's version contains in-frame clones alone and is incomplete. The sample has roughly 100,000 clones, 75% seen once. Sequenced material: PBMCs. V usage is TRBV13 and J usage is TRBJ2-3; the D gene is possibly TRBD1 (5 bases). This clonotype originated in a male donor in good health and CMV-seropositive. CDR3: CASSLLRGWNTDTQYF. The CDR3 DNA reads TGTGCCAGCAGCCTCCTTAGGGGTTGGAACACAGATACGCAGTATTTT.